This T cell receptor beta chain was sequenced in a study of T cells in localized non-small cell lung cancer. Whole-study results and caveats: Adjacent lung exhibited a median of about 57 among the 100 most abundant tumor clones. There was higher T cell clonality in uninvolved adjacent lung than in tumor, and it was highest there.

Clones were read by immunoSEQ multiplex PCR, and TCRdb kept only the in-frame ones, dropping some. The sample has roughly 25,000 clones, about 90% seen once. Unmatched junction bases numbered 1, after V lost 8 bases and J lost 3 bases. Germline values: CDR1 MNHNS, CDR2 SASEGT. CDR3 length: 13 residues. Comment on this clone: The antigen is unknown.

The chain has TRBV6-1 and TRBJ1-4; 9 positions agree with TRBD1. Sample: peripheral blood, taken before any cancer treatment. The TCR comes from a woman aged 35-75 years with stage I lung adenocarcinoma. The CDR3 bases are TGTGCCAGCGGGACAGGGTCTAATGAAAAACTGTTTTTT. It specifies CASGTGSNEKLFF.